The clone carrying this TCR beta chain turned up a few times. The CDR3 loop spans 18 amino acids. The V end was cut by 0 bases, the J end by 3 bases, with 20 bases between. The germline gives CDR1 LGHDT, CDR2 YNNKEL (reference sequence). TCRdb ran MiXCR on the RT-PCR reads and lists one entry per CDR3 protein. The table records about 680,000 distinct CDR3 sequences, 14% of them present only once. This TCR was sampled from a female donor in good health, serving as a healthy control. V gene TRBV3-1 combines with J gene TRBJ2-5, with D possibly TRBD2 on 6 matching bases. What was sequenced was memory CD4+ T cells from blood. CDR3 loop: CASSQEAAAGRTKETQYF. For the CDR3, the DNA is TGTGCCAGCAGCCAAGAGGCGGCCGCGGGGAGGACTAAAGAGACCCAGTACTTC.